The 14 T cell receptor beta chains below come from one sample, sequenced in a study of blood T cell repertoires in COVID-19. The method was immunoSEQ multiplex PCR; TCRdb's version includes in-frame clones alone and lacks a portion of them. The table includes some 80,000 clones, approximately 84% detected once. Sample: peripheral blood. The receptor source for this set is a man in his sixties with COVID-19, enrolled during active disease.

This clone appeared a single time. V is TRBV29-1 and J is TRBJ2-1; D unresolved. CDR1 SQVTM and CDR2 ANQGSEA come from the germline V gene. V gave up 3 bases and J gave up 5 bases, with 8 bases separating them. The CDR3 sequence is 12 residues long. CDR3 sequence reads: CSVDPGHNEQFF. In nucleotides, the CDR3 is TGCAGCGTTGATCCCGGTCACAATGAGCAGTTCTTC.

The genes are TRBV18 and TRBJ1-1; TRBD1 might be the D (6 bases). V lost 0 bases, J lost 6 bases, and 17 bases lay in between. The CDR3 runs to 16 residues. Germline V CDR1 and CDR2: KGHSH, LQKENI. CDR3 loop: CASSPPRAGVDAEAFF. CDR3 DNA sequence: TGTGCCAGCTCACCACCGAGGGCAGGGGTTGATGCTGAAGCTTTCTTT. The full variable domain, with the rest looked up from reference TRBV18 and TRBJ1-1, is NAGVMQNPRHLVRRRGQEARLRCSPMKGHSHVYWYRQLPEEGLKFMVYLQKENIIDESGMPKERFSAEFPKEGPSILRIQQVVRGDSAAYFCASSPPRAGVDAEAFFGQGTRLTVV.

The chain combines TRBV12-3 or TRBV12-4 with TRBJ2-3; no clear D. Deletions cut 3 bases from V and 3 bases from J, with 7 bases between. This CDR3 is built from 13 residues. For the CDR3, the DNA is TGTGCCAGCAGTTTCAGTGATACAGATACGCAGTATTTT. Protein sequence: CASSFSDTDTQYF.

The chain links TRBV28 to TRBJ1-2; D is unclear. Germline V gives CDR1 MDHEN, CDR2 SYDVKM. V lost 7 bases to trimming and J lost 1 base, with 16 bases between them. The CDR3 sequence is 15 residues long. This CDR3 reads CASISHGQDNYGYTF. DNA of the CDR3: TGTGCCAGCATTTCCCACGGCCAGGATAACTATGGCTACACCTTC.

CDR3 sequence (DNA): TGTGCCAGCAGTCCCTACCTGGCAGGGCACAGTCGTGGCTACACCTTC. As protein: CASSPYLAGHSRGYTF. This sequence joins TRBV2 and TRBJ1-2; D possibly corresponds to TRBD1 (5 bases). This CDR3 contains 16 residues. Germline values: CDR1 SNHLY, CDR2 FYNNEI. V was pared by 5 bases and J by 7 bases, with 23 bases between.

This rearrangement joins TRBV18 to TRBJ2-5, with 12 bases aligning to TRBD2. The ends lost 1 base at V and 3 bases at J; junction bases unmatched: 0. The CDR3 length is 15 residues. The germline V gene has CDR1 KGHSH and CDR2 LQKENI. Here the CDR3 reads CASSPRTSGEETQYF. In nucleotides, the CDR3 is TGTGCCAGCTCACCACGGACTAGCGGGGAAGAGACCCAGTACTTC.

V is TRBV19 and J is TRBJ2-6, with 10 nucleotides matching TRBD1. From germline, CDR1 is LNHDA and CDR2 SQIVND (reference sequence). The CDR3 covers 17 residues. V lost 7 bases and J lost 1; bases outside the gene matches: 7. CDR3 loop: CASTRDRGYSGANVLTF. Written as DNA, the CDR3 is TGTGCCAGTACCAGGGACAGGGGTTATTCTGGGGCCAACGTCCTGACTTTC.

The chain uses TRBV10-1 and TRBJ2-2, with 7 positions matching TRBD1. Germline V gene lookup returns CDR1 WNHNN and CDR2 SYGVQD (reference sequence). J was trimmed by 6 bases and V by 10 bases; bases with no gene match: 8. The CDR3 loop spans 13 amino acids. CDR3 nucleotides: TGCGCCACCCCCGACAGGGTACCCGGGGAGCTGTTTTTT. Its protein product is CATPDRVPGELFF.

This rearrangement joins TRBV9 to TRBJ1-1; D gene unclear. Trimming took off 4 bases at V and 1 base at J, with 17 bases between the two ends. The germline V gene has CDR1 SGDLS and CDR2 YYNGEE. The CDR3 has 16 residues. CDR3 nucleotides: TGTGCCAGCAGCCTAGGAGGAGGGAGTGAGAACACTGAAGCTTTCTTT. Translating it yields CASSLGGGSENTEAFF.

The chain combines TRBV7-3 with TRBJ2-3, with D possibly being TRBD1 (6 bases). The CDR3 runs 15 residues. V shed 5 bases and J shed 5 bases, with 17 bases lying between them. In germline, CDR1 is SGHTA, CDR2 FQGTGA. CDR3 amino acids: CASSPGGQGLDTQYF. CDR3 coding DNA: TGTGCCAGCAGCCCCGGTGGCCAGGGGTTAGATACGCAGTATTTT.

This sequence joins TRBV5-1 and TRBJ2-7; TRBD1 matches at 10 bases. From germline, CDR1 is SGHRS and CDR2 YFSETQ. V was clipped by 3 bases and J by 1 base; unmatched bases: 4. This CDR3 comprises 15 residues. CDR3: CASSWGTGESYEQYF. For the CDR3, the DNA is TGCGCCAGCAGCTGGGGGACAGGGGAATCCTACGAGCAGTACTTC.

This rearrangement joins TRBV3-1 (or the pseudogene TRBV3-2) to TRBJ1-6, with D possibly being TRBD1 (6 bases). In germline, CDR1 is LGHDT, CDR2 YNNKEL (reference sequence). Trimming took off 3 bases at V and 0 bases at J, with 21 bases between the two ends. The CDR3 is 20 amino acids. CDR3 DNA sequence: TGTGCCAGCAGCCAGGAAACCGCCGGGGGGGGCTTCTCCTATAATTCACCCCTCCACTTT. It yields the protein CASSQETAGGGFSYNSPLHF.

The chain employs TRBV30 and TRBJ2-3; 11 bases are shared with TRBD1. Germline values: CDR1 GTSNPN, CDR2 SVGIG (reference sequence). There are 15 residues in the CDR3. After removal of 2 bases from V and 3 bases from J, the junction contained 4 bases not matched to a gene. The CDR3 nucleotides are TGTGCCTGGAGTCTGGGACAGGGGGTGACAGATACGCAGTATTTT. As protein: CAWSLGQGVTDTQYF. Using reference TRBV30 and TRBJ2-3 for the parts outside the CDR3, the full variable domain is SQTIHQWPATLVQPVGSPLSLECTVEGTSNPNLYWYRQAAGRGLQLLFYSVGIGQISSEVPQNLSASRPQDRQFILSSKKLLLSDSGFYLCAWSLGQGVTDTQYFGPGTRLTVL.

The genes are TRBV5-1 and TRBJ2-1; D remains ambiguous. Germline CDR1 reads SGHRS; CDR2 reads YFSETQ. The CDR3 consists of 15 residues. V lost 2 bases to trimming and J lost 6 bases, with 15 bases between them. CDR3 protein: CASSFPREFGNEQFF. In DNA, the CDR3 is TGCGCCAGCAGCTTTCCCCGCGAGTTCGGCAATGAGCAGTTCTTC.